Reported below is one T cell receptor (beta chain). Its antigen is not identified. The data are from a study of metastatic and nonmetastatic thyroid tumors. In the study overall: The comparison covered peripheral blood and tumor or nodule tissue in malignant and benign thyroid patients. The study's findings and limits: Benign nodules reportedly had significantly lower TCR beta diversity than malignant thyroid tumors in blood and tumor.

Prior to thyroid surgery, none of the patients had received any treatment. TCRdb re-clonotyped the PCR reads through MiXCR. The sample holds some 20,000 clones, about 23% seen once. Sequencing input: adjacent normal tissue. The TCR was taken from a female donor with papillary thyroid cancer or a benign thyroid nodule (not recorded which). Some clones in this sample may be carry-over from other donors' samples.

CDR3 in amino acids: CASSLAGTSQGILDTQYF. As DNA, the CDR3 is TGTGCCAGCAGCTTAGCTGGGACTAGCCAGGGGATTTTGGATACGCAGTATTTT. J is TRBJ2-3 and V is TRBV11-1; TRBD2 matches at 9 bases. Germline loops: CDR1 SGHAT, CDR2 FQDESV (reference sequence). The CDR3 is 18 amino acids. V shed 0 bases, J shed 6 bases, and the junction held 13 bases outside the gene matches.